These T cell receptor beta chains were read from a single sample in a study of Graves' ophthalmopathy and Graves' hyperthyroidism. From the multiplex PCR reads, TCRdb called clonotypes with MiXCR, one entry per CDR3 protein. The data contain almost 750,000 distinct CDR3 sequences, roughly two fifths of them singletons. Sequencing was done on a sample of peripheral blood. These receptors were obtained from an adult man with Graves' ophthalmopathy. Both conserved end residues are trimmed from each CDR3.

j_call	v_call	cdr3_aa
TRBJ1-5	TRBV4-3	ASSQDVNQPQH
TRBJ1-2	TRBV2	ASRKRTDYTNYGYT
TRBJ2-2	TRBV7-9	ASSFAQGYTGELF
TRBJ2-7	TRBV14	ASSRLAGRYEQY
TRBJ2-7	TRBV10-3	ASTAGAYEQY
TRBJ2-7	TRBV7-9	ASSFNRASLEQY
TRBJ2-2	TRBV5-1	ASSLVGATGELF
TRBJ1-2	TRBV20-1	SARGLAGYT
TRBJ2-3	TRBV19	ASSILDTQY
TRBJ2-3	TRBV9	ASSARAGISTDTQY
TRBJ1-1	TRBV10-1	ASSRGQGRDTEAF
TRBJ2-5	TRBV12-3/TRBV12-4	ASSRTGFETQY
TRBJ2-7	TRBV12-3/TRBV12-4	ASSSLSGYEQY
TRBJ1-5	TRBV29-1	RTGGAGQPQH
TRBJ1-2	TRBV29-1	SVVAGGDGYT
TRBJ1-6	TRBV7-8	ASSSKDRGRSPLH
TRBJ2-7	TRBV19	ASSSPDIVNEQY
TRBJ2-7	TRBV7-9	ASSSTDTGYYEQY
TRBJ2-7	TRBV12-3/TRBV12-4	ASSTTGTPSYEQY
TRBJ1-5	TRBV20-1	SARDPDRGFRNQPQH
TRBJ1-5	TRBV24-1	ATSDPGTGEDQPQH
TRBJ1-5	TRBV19	ASSIGTPVQPQH
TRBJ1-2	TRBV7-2	ASSHTGGSSGYT
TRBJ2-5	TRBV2	ASSEAAPGFQETQY
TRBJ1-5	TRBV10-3	AISGGTGGGQPQH
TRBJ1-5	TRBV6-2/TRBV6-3	ASSWRAGPVPNQPQH
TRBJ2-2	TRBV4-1	ASSLERGVNTGELF
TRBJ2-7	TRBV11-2	ASSLVTGVGGEQY
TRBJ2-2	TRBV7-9	ASSQGLAGGTGELF
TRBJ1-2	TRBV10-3	ASSFRETYGYT
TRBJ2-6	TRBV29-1	SVTQQGGGGGSGANVLT
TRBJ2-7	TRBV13	ASSLASGQNYEQY
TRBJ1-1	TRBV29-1	SQDSWNTEAF
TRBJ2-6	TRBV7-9	ASSSYRGGNGANVPT
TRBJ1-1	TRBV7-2	ASRPGTANTEAF
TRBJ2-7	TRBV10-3	AINGQGALNEQY
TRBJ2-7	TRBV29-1	SAGTGRDEQY
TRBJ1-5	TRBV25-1	ASRRQATHNQPQH
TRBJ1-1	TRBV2	ASMTGGNTEAF
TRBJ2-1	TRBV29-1	SVEPTGSNEQF
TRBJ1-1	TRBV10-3	AISRTRGTEAF
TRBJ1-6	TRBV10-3	AISFLGAGGSPLH
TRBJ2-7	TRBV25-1	ASSLGLAGGYEQY
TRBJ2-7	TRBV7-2	ASSLTWGAQIYEQY
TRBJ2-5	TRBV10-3	AISGDRVVETQY
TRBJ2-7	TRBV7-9	ASSLDRVNEQY
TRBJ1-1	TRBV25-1	ASSVETGGMNNEAF
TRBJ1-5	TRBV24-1	ASRQDRVNQPQH
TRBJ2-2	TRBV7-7	ASSPPPGGVAGELF
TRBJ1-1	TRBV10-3	ASSYQRGIFAEAF
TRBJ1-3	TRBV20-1	SADGVSGNTIY
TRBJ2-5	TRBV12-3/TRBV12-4	ASSLSVQGETQY
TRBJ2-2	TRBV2	ASSKRNTGELF
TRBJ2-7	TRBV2	ASSSTGTGNAYEQY
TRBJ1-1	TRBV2	ATSDYPSEAF
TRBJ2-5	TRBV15	ATSRGGRGETQY
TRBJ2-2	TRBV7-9	ASSQGASGPNTGELF
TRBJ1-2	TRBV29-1	SAGETGGFGYT
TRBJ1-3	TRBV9	ASSLPPGGLGNTIY
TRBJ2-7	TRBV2	ASKLLTGGAYEQY